A selection of T cell receptor beta chains follows, all from one sample in a study of T cells in Graves' hyperthyroidism and ophthalmopathy. TCRdb fed the multiplex PCR reads into MiXCR, producing one record per CDR3 protein. There are under 200,000 distinct CDR3 sequences in the sample; over 8% occur only once, and around 21% lies in the top ten. The sequencing sample was made of blood. The receptors come from a woman under 30 with Graves' hyperthyroidism that later progressed to Graves' ophthalmopathy. Each CDR3 is given with its conserved first and last residue.

cdr3_aa: CASSFPGEALYGYTF
j_call: TRBJ1-2
v_call: TRBV7-9

cdr3_aa: CSVVGGVGTVQHF
j_call: TRBJ1-5
v_call: TRBV29-1

cdr3_aa: CSAPRAGAEYEQYF
j_call: TRBJ2-7
v_call: TRBV20-1

cdr3_aa: CASSIDPPGRSITEAFF
j_call: TRBJ1-1
v_call: TRBV19

cdr3_aa: CASSLWGGELFF
j_call: TRBJ2-2
v_call: TRBV5-6

cdr3_aa: CASNIGRDGELFF
j_call: TRBJ2-2
v_call: TRBV6-1

cdr3_aa: CASSLDHGGSDTQYF
j_call: TRBJ2-3
v_call: TRBV5-1

cdr3_aa: CASSLSGTANNSPLHF
j_call: TRBJ1-6
v_call: TRBV28

cdr3_aa: CASSLAPTGFYEQCF
j_call: TRBJ2-7
v_call: TRBV11-1

cdr3_aa: CASSPQRLNLRTYEQYF
j_call: TRBJ2-7
v_call: TRBV18

cdr3_aa: CASSFVYQETQYF
j_call: TRBJ2-5
v_call: TRBV7-9

cdr3_aa: CATSDGYRVNNEQFF
j_call: TRBJ2-1
v_call: TRBV24-1

cdr3_aa: CASQFRGLAGAYNEQFF
j_call: TRBJ2-1
v_call: TRBV12-3/TRBV12-4

cdr3_aa: CATSRTGGYTGELFF
j_call: TRBJ2-2
v_call: TRBV24-1

cdr3_aa: CAISESWGNTEAFF
j_call: TRBJ1-1
v_call: TRBV10-3

cdr3_aa: CASSLAQGVSEQFF
j_call: TRBJ2-1
v_call: TRBV11-1

cdr3_aa: CASSLAIGLAGGKETQYF
j_call: TRBJ2-5
v_call: TRBV7-2

cdr3_aa: CASSFLPVDSLGLFF
j_call: TRBJ1-4
v_call: TRBV7-3

cdr3_aa: CASTNRQGKEKLFF
j_call: TRBJ1-4
v_call: TRBV3-1

cdr3_aa: CASSLKDRRDTEAFF
j_call: TRBJ1-1
v_call: TRBV13

cdr3_aa: CASSLLDSPLHF
j_call: TRBJ1-6
v_call: TRBV7-9

cdr3_aa: CASSYGRGWETQYF
j_call: TRBJ2-5
v_call: TRBV6-5

cdr3_aa: CASSPEATYGYTF
j_call: TRBJ1-2
v_call: TRBV18

cdr3_aa: CASSWTLLAGGTNTGELFF
j_call: TRBJ2-2
v_call: TRBV11-2

cdr3_aa: CASSLLDGYTF
j_call: TRBJ1-2
v_call: TRBV28

cdr3_aa: CASRARTGIGYGYTF
j_call: TRBJ1-2
v_call: TRBV2

cdr3_aa: CATSEGGAYEQYF
j_call: TRBJ2-7
v_call: TRBV24-1

cdr3_aa: CASSPTGRTNEKLFF
j_call: TRBJ1-4
v_call: TRBV27

cdr3_aa: CASSHNLLRGHGELFF
j_call: TRBJ2-2
v_call: TRBV7-6

cdr3_aa: CASRGSGQDYGYTF
j_call: TRBJ1-2
v_call: TRBV6-1

cdr3_aa: CASSPLRISGTSGGGQFF
j_call: TRBJ2-1
v_call: TRBV7-2

cdr3_aa: CSSHRGQSEAFF
j_call: TRBJ1-1
v_call: TRBV29-1

cdr3_aa: CASRANYGYTF
j_call: TRBJ1-2
v_call: TRBV2

cdr3_aa: CASSPGQGALNTEAFF
j_call: TRBJ1-1
v_call: TRBV7-2

cdr3_aa: CASSPRPGPSSYNSPLHF
j_call: TRBJ1-6
v_call: TRBV18

cdr3_aa: CASCSGGGTDTQYF
j_call: TRBJ2-3
v_call: TRBV7-8

cdr3_aa: CASSLGGTVNSPLHF
j_call: TRBJ1-6
v_call: TRBV27

cdr3_aa: CASRGEVPTQYF
j_call: TRBJ2-3
v_call: TRBV2

cdr3_aa: CSAREGHGAYGYTF
j_call: TRBJ1-2
v_call: TRBV20-1

cdr3_aa: CASSQGKMGTEAFF
j_call: TRBJ1-1
v_call: TRBV4-2

cdr3_aa: CSVVGVVNTEAFF
j_call: TRBJ1-1
v_call: TRBV29-1

cdr3_aa: CASSSTGQSTDTQYF
j_call: TRBJ2-3
v_call: TRBV7-2

cdr3_aa: CASSIPGGGNQPQHF
j_call: TRBJ1-5
v_call: TRBV19

cdr3_aa: CASSLASLKEKLFF
j_call: TRBJ1-4
v_call: TRBV5-6

cdr3_aa: CASSMSGDRNQPQHF
j_call: TRBJ1-5
v_call: TRBV19

cdr3_aa: CASLGRWTSGGEQFF
j_call: TRBJ2-1
v_call: TRBV6-2/TRBV6-3

cdr3_aa: CASSTRQGFPDTQYF
j_call: TRBJ2-3
v_call: TRBV12-3/TRBV12-4

cdr3_aa: CASSWTGTDYNEQFF
j_call: TRBJ2-1
v_call: TRBV5-1

cdr3_aa: CASSAIQDQPQHF
j_call: TRBJ1-5
v_call: TRBV18

cdr3_aa: CASSPGYEQYF
j_call: TRBJ2-7
v_call: TRBV7-8

cdr3_aa: CASSQEWGTTDTQYF
j_call: TRBJ2-3
v_call: TRBV27

cdr3_aa: CASSEARGTSYGYTF
j_call: TRBJ1-2
v_call: TRBV2

cdr3_aa: CASSLSGGPYNEQFF
j_call: TRBJ2-1
v_call: TRBV5-8

cdr3_aa: CASSYSIMGSPLHF
j_call: TRBJ1-6
v_call: TRBV6-5

cdr3_aa: CASGRTELYEQYF
j_call: TRBJ2-7
v_call: TRBV6-1

cdr3_aa: CASSLLSGSAYGYTF
j_call: TRBJ1-2
v_call: TRBV12-3/TRBV12-4

cdr3_aa: CASSLPRSEQYF
j_call: TRBJ2-7
v_call: TRBV12-3/TRBV12-4

cdr3_aa: CASSLPGDTQYF
j_call: TRBJ2-3
v_call: TRBV5-5

cdr3_aa: CASSWGDRGRYEQYF
j_call: TRBJ2-7
v_call: TRBV5-4